The T cell receptor (beta chain) under discussion was sequenced for a study of early T cells in non-severe SARS-CoV-2 infection. This clonotype was recorded a few times. A single record per CDR3 protein comes from TCRdb applying MiXCR to the 5' RACE reads. The table lists some 91,000 distinct CDR3 sequences, 15% of them singletons. The TCR originated in an adult who was a healthcare worker with PCR-confirmed SARS-CoV-2 infection or an uninfected control (not recorded which). Sequencing input: whole blood.

The CDR3 sequence is CSASGPGSSYEQYF. CDR3 DNA: TGCAGTGCCTCCGGGCCAGGGAGCTCCTACGAGCAGTACTTC. This rearrangement joins TRBV20-1 to TRBJ2-7; D might be TRBD1 or TRBD2, each matching 5 bases. The CDR3 loop spans 14 amino acids. Germline V gene data show CDR1 as DFQATT and CDR2 as SNEGSKA (reference sequence). V lost 6 bases and J lost 0, with 15 bases in between.